This TCR beta chain was sequenced during a study of molecular identifiers for immune sequencing clone quantification. Germline-derived CDR1 and CDR2 are MGHRA and YSYEKL. V was clipped by 1 base and J by 9 bases, with 7 bases between them. This CDR3 comprises 13 residues. From the PCR reads, TCRdb called clonotypes with MiXCR, one entry per CDR3 protein. The sample records 460,000 or so distinct CDR3 sequences, 20% to 25% being singletons. This clonotype was counted only a few times. The V call is TRBV4-1, the J call TRBJ1-6; no clear D. Sequenced input: naive CD8+ T cells from blood, with Jurkat cell RNA spiked in. As to subset: FACS-sorted CD8+CD4-CCR7+CD45RA+ naive T cells. The clonotype originates from a human donor in good health. Some libraries in this study had Jurkat cell RNA spiked in. CDR3 DNA sequence: TGCGCCAGCAGCCAAGGATGGGTTTCACCCCTCCACTTT. Translation gives CASSQGWVSPLHF.